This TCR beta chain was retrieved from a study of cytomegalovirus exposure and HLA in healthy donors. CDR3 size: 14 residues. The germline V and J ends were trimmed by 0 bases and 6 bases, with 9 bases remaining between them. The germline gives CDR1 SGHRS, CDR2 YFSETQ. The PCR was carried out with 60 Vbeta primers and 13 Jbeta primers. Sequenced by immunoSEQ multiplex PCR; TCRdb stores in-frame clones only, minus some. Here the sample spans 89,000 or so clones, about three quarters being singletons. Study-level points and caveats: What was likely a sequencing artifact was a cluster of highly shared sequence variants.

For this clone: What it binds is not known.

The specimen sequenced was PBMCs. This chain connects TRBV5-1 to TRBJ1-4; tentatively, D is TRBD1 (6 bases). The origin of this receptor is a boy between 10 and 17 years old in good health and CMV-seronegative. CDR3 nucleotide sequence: TGCGCCAGCAGCTTGGCACAGGGATATGAAAAACTGTTTTTT. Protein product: CASSLAQGYEKLFF.